This TCR beta chain was recorded in a study of T cell responses to AZD1222 COVID-19 vaccine. Profiled with immunoSEQ multiplex PCR; TCRdb holds only in-frame clones, not every one. Of 95,000 to 150,000 clones in the sample, about 85% were seen once. The TCR originated in an adult in good health. Sequenced material: peripheral blood, taken on day 0 of AZD1222 vaccination.

The CDR3 loop is CASSLGTSGGAYETQYF. The CDR3 bases are TGTGCCAGCAGCTTGGGGACTAGCGGGGGGGCCTATGAGACCCAGTACTTC. V usage is TRBV11-2 and J usage is TRBJ2-5; 16 nucleotides agree with TRBD2. CDR3 length: 17 amino acids. The germline V gene has CDR1 SGHAT and CDR2 FQNNGV. V shed 3 bases and J 5 bases; nucleotides not matched to a gene: 6.